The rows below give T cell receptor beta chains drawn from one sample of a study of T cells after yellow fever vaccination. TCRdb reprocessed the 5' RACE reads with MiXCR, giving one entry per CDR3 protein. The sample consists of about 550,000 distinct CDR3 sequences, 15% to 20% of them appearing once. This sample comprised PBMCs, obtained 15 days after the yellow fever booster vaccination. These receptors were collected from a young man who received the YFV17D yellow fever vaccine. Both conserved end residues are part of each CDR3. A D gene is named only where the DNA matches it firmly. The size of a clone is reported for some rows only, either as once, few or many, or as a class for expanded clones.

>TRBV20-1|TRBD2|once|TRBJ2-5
TGCAGTGCTACGCCTACTAGCGGGAGTAGACAAGAGACCCAGTACTTC
CSATPTSGSRQETQYF
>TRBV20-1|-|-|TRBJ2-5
TGCAGTGCTGTCCGGGGGCAAGAGACCCAGTACTTC
CSAVRGQETQYF
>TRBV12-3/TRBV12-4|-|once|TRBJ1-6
TGTGCCAGCAGTGGGAGGGGGAATTCACCCCTCCACTTT
CASSGRGNSPLHF
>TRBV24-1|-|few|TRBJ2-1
TGTGCCACCAGTGATTTGATTACTACCAATACCTACAATGAGCAGTTCTTC
CATSDLITTNTYNEQFF
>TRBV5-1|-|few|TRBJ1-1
TGCGCCAGCAGCTTGGCCGAGGGTTTTGAGTCAGGGGACACTGAAGCTTTCTTT
CASSLAEGFESGDTEAFF
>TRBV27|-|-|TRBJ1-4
TGTGCCAGCAGCGAGGGGGGGGCGGGGAATGAAAAACTGTTTTTT
CASSEGGAGNEKLFF
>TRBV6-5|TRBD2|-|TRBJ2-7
TGTGCCAGCAGTTCGATGGGGGGACTAGCGGGATATGAGCAGTACTTC
CASSSMGGLAGYEQYF
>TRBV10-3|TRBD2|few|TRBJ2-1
TGTGCCATCAGTGGTGGTGTTATTCTAGCGGGAGTTAGTAATGAGCAGTTCTTC
CAISGGVILAGVSNEQFF
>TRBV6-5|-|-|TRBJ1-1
TGTGCCAGCAGTTACTCGACCGGGACCACTGAAGCTTTCTTT
CASSYSTGTTEAFF
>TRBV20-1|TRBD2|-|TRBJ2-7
TGCAGTGCCGAGAGGGAGGGAAAGAACGAGCAGTACTTC
CSAEREGKNEQYF